A selection of T cell receptor beta chains follows, all from one sample in a study of T-cell memory formation after mild COVID-19. In TCRdb, the 5' RACE reads were re-called with MiXCR into one record per CDR3 protein. The sample yields 200,000 to 250,000 distinct CDR3 sequences, about a sixth seen once. Sequencing was done on a sample of PBMCs or a T cell subset sorted from them (not recorded which). These receptors were obtained from a man aged 18 to 35 who had mild COVID-19 (a few samples of this study predate the infection). Cell type and time point are not known. Both conserved end residues are trimmed from each CDR3. Each record gives: CDR3 length, V gene, clone size, J gene, CDR3 protein. Size values are once, few and many counts, or a class for expanded clones, and some rows have none.

length: 13
V: TRBV12-3/TRBV12-4
size: few
J: TRBJ2-1
CDR3: ASSLDRGGRHEQF

length: 13
V: TRBV7-9
size: -
J: TRBJ2-2
CDR3: ASSLQVGYDEELF

length: 11
V: TRBV6-2/TRBV6-3
size: few
J: TRBJ1-1
CDR3: ASSRGRDTEAF

length: 12
V: TRBV4-3
size: few
J: TRBJ2-5
CDR3: ASSWTGIGETQY

length: 13
V: TRBV7-3
size: -
J: TRBJ2-5
CDR3: ASSLWTGPTETQY

length: 14
V: TRBV27
size: few
J: TRBJ2-5
CDR3: ASSLSMASRLETQY

length: 14
V: TRBV7-8
size: few
J: TRBJ1-5
CDR3: ASSLKAGTSHQPQH

length: 13
V: TRBV20-1
size: few
J: TRBJ1-1
CDR3: SASPLLGARAEAF

length: 12
V: TRBV5-1
size: few
J: TRBJ2-7
CDR3: ASSFAQGNDEQY

length: 12
V: TRBV5-1
size: many
J: TRBJ1-1
CDR3: ASISNRGDTEAF

length: 13
V: TRBV11-2
size: -
J: TRBJ2-3
CDR3: ASSPILAGGDTQY

length: 9
V: TRBV7-2
size: -
J: TRBJ1-4
CDR3: ASSLQGQLF

length: 14
V: TRBV5-1
size: few
J: TRBJ2-1
CDR3: ASSLGSSSSYNEQF

length: 15
V: TRBV11-1
size: -
J: TRBJ2-1
CDR3: ASTPTLGGSSYNEQF

length: 9
V: TRBV2
size: -
J: TRBJ2-1
CDR3: ASSDTTAQF

length: 12
V: TRBV19
size: few
J: TRBJ1-5
CDR3: ASSLGGFRQPQH

length: 13
V: TRBV18
size: -
J: TRBJ2-5
CDR3: ASCPGYRNRETQY

length: 12
V: TRBV6-6
size: -
J: TRBJ1-2
CDR3: ASSNGAQGYGYT

length: 15
V: TRBV3-1
size: -
J: TRBJ2-2
CDR3: ASSPVGRGQYTGELF

length: 11
V: TRBV21-1
size: few
J: TRBJ2-5
CDR3: ASTNPGGKTQY

length: 12
V: TRBV6-2/TRBV6-3
size: -
J: TRBJ2-5
CDR3: ASSYKRYQETQY

length: 12
V: TRBV20-1
size: -
J: TRBJ1-1
CDR3: SARVAAMNTEAF

length: 10
V: TRBV2
size: -
J: TRBJ2-3
CDR3: ASSDRTDTQY

length: 9
V: TRBV5-1
size: -
J: TRBJ2-4
CDR3: ASSLEGIQY

length: 14
V: TRBV4-3
size: -
J: TRBJ1-2
CDR3: ASSRTRRGAADGYT

length: 13
V: TRBV27
size: few
J: TRBJ2-3
CDR3: ASSLRGLGTDTQY

length: 12
V: TRBV5-5
size: many
J: TRBJ2-1
CDR3: ASRRDRSYNEQF

length: 10
V: TRBV7-2
size: few
J: TRBJ2-1
CDR3: ASSTRPWSQF

length: 13
V: TRBV5-1
size: -
J: TRBJ2-3
CDR3: ASSLEGGFADTQY

length: 11
V: TRBV3-2
size: few
J: TRBJ2-3
CDR3: ASYSGGSDTQY

length: 13
V: TRBV3-1
size: -
J: TRBJ2-5
CDR3: ASSQDVGIQETQY

length: 12
V: TRBV9
size: -
J: TRBJ2-3
CDR3: ASSVEGTTDTQY

length: 13
V: TRBV5-1
size: -
J: TRBJ2-5
CDR3: ASSWLAGQQETQY